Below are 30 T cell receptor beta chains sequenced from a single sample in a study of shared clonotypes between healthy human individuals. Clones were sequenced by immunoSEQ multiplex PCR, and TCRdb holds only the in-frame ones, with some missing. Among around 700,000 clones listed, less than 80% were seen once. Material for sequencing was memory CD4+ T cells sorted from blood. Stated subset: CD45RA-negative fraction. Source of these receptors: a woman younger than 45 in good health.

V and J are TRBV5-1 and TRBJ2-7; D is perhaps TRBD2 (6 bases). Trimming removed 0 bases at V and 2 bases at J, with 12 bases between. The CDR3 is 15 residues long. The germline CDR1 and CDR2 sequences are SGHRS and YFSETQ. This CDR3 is CASSLDGGSPYEQYF. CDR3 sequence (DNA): TGCGCCAGCAGCTTGGATGGAGGGAGCCCCTACGAGCAGTACTTC.

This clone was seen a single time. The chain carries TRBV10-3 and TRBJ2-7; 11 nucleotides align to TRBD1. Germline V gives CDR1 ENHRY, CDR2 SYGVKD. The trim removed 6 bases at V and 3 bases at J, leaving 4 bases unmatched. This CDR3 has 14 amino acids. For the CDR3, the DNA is TGTGCCATCAGCGGGGGACAGGGGGGCTACGAGCAGTACTTC. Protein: CAISGGQGGYEQYF.

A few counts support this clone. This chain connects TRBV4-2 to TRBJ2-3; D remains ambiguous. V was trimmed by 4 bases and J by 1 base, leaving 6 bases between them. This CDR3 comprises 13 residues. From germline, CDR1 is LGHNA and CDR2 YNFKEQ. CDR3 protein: CASSRDRTDTQYF. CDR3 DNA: TGTGCCAGCAGCCGAGACCGCACAGATACGCAGTATTTT.

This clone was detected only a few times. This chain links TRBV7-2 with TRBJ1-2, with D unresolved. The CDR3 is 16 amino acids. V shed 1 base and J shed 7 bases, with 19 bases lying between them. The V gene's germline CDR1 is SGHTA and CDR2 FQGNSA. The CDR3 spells CASSLENSLGAGGYTF. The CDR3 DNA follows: TGTGCCAGCAGCTTAGAGAACAGTTTGGGCGCCGGTGGCTACACCTTC.

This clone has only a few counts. CDR3 nucleotides: TGTGCCAGCTCACCCGACCTGGGGGGTGTCACAGATACGCAGTATTTT. Its translation: CASSPDLGGVTDTQYF. The chain couples TRBV18 to TRBJ2-3, with D perhaps matching TRBD2 (6 bases). The CDR3 has 16 amino acids. Germline V lookup: CDR1 KGHSH, CDR2 LQKENI. V was pared by 3 bases and J by 2 bases, with 15 bases between.

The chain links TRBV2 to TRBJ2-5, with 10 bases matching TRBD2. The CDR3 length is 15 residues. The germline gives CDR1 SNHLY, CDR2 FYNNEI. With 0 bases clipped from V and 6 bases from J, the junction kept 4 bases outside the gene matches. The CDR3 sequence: CASSEAVAGGKTQYF. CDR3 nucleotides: TGTGCCAGCAGTGAAGCTGTAGCGGGAGGAAAGACCCAGTACTTC.

The CDR3 DNA sequence: TGTGCCAGCAGGAGACAGGGATGGGCTAACTATGGCTACACCTTC. It specifies CASRRQGWANYGYTF. The chain carries TRBV27 and TRBJ1-2; TRBD1 matches 7 bases. Unmatched junction bases numbered 7, after V lost 6 bases and J lost 0 bases. The CDR3 sequence is 15 residues long. CDR1 and CDR2 from the germline V gene are MNHEY and SMNVEV (reference sequence).

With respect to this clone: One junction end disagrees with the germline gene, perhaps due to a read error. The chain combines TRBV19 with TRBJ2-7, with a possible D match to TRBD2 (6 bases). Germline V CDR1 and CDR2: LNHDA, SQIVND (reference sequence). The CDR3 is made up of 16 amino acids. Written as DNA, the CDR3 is TGTGCCAGTAGTATACCCGTACGGGAGTGGTCCTGCGAGCAGTACTTC. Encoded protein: CASSIPVREWSCEQYF.

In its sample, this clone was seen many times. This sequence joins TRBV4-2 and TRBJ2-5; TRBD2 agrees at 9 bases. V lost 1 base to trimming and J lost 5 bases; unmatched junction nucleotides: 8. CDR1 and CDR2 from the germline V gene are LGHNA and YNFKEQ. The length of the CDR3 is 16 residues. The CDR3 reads CASSQVSSGTGETQYF. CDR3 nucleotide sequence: TGTGCCAGCAGCCAAGTCTCTAGCGGGACTGGGGAGACCCAGTACTTC.

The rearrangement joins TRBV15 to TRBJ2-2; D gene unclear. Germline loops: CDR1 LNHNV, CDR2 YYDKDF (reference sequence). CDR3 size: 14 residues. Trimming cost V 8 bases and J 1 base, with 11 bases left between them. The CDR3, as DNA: TGTGCCACCCGTCCGAAGTGGAACACCGGGGAGCTGTTTTTT. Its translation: CATRPKWNTGELFF.

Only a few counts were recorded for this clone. CDR3 DNA: TGCAGCGTTGAAGAACGGCAGGGTGAGGGCGAGCAGTACTTC. Protein: CSVEERQGEGEQYF. This chain links TRBV29-1 with TRBJ2-7; D may match TRBD1 or TRBD2 (5 bases each). Trimming stripped 0 bases from V and 6 bases from J, with 15 bases between. CDR1 and CDR2 from the germline V gene are SQVTM and ANQGSEA. This CDR3 comprises 14 residues.

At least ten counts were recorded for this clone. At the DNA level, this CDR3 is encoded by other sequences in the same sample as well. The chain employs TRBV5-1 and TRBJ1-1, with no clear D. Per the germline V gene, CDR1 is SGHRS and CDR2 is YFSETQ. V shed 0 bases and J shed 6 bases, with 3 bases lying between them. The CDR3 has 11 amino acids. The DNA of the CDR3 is TGCGCCAGCAGCTTGGAAGCTGAAGCTTTCTTT. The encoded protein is CASSLEAEAFF.

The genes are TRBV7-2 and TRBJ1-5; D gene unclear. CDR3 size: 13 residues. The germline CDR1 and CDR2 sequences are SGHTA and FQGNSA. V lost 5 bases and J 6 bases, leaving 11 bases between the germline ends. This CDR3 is CASSTADRQPQHF. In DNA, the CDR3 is TGTGCCAGCAGCACCGCGGACCGTCAGCCCCAGCATTTT.

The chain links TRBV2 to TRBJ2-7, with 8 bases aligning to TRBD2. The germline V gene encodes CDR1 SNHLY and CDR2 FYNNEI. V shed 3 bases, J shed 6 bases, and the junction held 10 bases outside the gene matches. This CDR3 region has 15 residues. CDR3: CASSDNSGSFSEQYF. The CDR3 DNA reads TGTGCCAGCAGTGATAACAGCGGGAGCTTTTCCGAGCAGTACTTC.

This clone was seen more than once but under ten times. In DNA form, the CDR3 reads TGCGCCAGCAGCCCCCAGTGGACAGGGACACTGGGCCAGCCCCAGCATTTT. Its protein product is CASSPQWTGTLGQPQHF. The chain couples TRBV4-1 to TRBJ1-5, with TRBD1 matching over 8 bases. This CDR3 is 17 amino acids long. Unmatched junction bases numbered 15, after V lost 4 bases and J lost 7 bases. Germline loops: CDR1 MGHRA, CDR2 YSYEKL.

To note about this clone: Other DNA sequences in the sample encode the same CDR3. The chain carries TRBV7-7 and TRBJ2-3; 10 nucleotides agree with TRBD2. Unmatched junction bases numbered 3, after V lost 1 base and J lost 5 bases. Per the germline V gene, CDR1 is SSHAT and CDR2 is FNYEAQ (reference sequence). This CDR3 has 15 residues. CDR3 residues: CASSLGLAGGDTQYF. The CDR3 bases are TGTGCCAGCAGCTTAGGTTTAGCGGGAGGAGATACGCAGTATTTT.

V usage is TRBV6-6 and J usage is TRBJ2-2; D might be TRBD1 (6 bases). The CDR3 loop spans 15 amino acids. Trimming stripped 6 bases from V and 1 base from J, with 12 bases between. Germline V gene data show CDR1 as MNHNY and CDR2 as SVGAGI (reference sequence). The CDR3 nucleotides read TGTGCCAGCAGCTATCCGGGACAGAACACCGGGGAGCTGTTTTTT. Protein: CASSYPGQNTGELFF.

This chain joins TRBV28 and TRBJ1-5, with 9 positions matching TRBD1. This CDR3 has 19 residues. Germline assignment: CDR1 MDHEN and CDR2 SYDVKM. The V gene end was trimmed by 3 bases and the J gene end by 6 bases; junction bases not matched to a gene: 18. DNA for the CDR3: TGTGCCAGCAGTTTCAGGATTCTACAGGGGGCGGTTAAGAGTCAGCCCCAGCATTTT. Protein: CASSFRILQGAVKSQPQHF.

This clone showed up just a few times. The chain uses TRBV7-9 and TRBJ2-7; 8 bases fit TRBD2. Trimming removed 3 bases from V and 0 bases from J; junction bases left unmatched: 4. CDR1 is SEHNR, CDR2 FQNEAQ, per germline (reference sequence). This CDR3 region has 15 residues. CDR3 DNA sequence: TGTGCCAGCAGCTTTAGCGGGGCCAGCTCCTACGAGCAGTACTTC. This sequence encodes CASSFSGASSYEQYF. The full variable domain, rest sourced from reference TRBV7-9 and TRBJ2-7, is DTGVSQNPRHKITKRGQNVTFRCDPISEHNRLYWYRQTLGQGPEFLTYFQNEAQLEKSRLLSDRFSAERPKGSFSTLEIQRTEQGDSAMYLCASSFSGASSYEQYFGPGTRLTVT.

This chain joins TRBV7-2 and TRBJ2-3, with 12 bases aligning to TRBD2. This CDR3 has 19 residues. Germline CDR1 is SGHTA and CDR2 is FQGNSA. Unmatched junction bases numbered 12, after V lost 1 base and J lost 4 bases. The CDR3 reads CASSLVALAGGVGADTQYF. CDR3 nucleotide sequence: TGTGCCAGCAGCTTAGTCGCCCTAGCGGGAGGGGTTGGTGCAGATACGCAGTATTTT.

The CDR3 coding sequence is TGTGCCAGTAGTGCGAAAGGACGAGGAATCACTGAAGCTTTCTTT. As protein: CASSAKGRGITEAFF. The chain recombines TRBV19 with TRBJ1-1, with unresolved D. V lost 5 bases and J 4 bases, leaving 17 bases between the germline ends. CDR3 length: 15 residues. Germline CDR1 LNHDA, CDR2 SQIVND (reference sequence).

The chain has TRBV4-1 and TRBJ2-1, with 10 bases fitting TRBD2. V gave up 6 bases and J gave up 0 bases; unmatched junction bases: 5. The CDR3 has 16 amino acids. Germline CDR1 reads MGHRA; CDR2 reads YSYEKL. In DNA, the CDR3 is TGCGCCAGCAGGCGCCTAGCGGGGGACTCCTACAATGAGCAGTTCTTC. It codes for CASRRLAGDSYNEQFF.

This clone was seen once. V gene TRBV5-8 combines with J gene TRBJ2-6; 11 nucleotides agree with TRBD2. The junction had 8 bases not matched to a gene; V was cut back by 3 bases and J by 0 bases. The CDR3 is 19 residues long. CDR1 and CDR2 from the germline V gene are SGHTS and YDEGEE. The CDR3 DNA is TGTGCCAGCAGCTCCCCGGGACTAGCGGTTACCTCTGGGGCCAACGTCCTGACTTTC. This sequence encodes CASSSPGLAVTSGANVLTF.

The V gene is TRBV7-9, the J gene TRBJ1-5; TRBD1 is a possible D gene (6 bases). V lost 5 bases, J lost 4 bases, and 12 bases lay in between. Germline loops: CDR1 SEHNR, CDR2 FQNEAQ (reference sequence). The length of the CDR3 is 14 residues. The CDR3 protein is CASSLRQGNQPQHF. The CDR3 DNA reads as TGTGCCAGCAGCCTCCGGCAGGGGAATCAGCCCCAGCATTTT.

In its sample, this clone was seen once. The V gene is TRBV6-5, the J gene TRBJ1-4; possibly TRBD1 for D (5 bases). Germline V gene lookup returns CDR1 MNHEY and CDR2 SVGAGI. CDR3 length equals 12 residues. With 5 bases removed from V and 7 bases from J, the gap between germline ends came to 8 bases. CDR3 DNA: TGTGCCAGCAGTCGCCAGGGTGAAAAACTGTTTTTT. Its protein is CASSRQGEKLFF.

CDR3: CASSEGPNQPQHF. DNA of the CDR3: TGTGCCAGCAGTGAAGGACCCAATCAGCCCCAGCATTTT. The V call is TRBV13, the J call TRBJ1-5; no firm D call. The germline V gene encodes CDR1 PRHDT and CDR2 FYEKMQ (reference sequence). This CDR3 has 13 amino acids. Deletions cut 6 bases from V and 3 bases from J, with 9 bases between.

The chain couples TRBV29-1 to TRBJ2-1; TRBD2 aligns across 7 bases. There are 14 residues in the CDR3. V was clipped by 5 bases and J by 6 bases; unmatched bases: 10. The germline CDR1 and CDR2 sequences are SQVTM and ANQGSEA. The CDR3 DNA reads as TGCAGCGTTCCCCCCTTGACTAGCCTCAATGAGCAGTTCTTC. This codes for CSVPPLTSLNEQFF.

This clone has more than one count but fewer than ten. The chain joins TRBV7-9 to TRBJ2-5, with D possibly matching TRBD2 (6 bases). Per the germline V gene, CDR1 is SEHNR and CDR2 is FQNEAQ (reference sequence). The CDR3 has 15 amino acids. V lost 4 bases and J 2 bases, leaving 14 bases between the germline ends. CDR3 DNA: TGTGCCAGCAGCTCCCTCCCGGGGAGGCAAGAGACCCAGTACTTC. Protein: CASSSLPGRQETQYF.

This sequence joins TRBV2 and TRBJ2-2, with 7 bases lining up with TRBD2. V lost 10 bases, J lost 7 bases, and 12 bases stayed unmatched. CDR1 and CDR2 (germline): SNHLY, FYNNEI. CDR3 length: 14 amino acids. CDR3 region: CATNAGTKSGELFF. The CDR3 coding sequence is TGTGCCACCAATGCCGGGACTAAGAGCGGGGAGCTGTTTTTT.

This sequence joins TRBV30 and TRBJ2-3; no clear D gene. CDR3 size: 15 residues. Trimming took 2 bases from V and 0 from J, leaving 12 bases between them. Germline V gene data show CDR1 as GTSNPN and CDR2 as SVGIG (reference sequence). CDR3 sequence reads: CAWSRLGTSTDTQYF. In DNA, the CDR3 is TGTGCCTGGAGTAGATTAGGCACTAGCACAGATACGCAGTATTTT.